Listed here are 2 T cell receptor beta chains from one sample, sequenced in a study of blood T cells in healthy people across ages. A second PCR of roughly 7 to 11 cycles used a sample-barcoded 5' primer and a J-beta primer mix. Using its own MiXCR run on the 5' RACE reads, TCRdb lists one record per CDR3 protein. The sample holds roughly 680,000 distinct CDR3 sequences, approximately 52% seen once. Sequencing input: blood. The source is an elderly woman in good health.

This clonotype has a count of ten or more. The V gene is TRBV20-1, the J gene TRBJ2-7; D not certain. The germline V and J ends were trimmed by 2 bases and 3 bases, with 8 bases remaining between them. CDR1 is DFQATT, CDR2 SNEGSKA, per germline (reference sequence). This CDR3 region has 12 residues. The DNA of the CDR3 is TGCAGTGCTAGACGACCTCTCTACGAGCAGTACTTC. As protein: CSARRPLYEQYF.

Here the CDR3 reads CAISDARGATNEKLFF. In nucleotides, the CDR3 is TGTGCCATCAGTGATGCGCGCGGCGCAACTAATGAAAAACTGTTTTTT. The rearrangement links TRBV10-3 to TRBJ1-4; unclear D gene. The germline V gene encodes CDR1 ENHRY and CDR2 SYGVKD. V lost 3 bases, J lost 0 bases, and 11 bases lay in between. CDR3 size: 16 residues.